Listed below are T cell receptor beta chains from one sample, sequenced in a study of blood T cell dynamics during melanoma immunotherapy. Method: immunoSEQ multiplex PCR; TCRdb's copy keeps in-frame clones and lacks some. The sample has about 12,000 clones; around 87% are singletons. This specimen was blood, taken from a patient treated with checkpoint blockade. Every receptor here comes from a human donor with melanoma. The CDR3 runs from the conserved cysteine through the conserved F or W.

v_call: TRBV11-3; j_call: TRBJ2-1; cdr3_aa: CASSFGLAGGYEQFF
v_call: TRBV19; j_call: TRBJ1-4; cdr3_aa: CASSIGSRQSGEKLFF
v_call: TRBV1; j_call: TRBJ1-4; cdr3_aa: CTSSQATGRLNEKLFF
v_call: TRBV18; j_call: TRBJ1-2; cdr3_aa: CASSPAQFYGYTF
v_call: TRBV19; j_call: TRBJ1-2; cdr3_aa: CASSIDPQAVYGYTF
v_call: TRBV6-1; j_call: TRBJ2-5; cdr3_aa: CASSELAGGPETQYF
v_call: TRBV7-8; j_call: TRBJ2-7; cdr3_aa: CASSSTDSLLFYEQYF
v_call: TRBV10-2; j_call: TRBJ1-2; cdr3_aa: CASSPRQGKGDYGYTF
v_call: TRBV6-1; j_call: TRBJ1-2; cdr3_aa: CASQYRQGLIDGYTF
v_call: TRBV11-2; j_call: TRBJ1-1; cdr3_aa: CASSVSQSDQAFF
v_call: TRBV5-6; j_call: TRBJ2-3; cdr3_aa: CASSPPPAGDTQYF
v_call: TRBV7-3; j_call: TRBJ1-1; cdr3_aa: CASSLMGTTNTEAFF
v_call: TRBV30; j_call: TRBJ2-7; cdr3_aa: CAWTVPDRIYEQYF
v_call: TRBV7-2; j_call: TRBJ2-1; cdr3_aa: CASSATRGRRIRDEQFF
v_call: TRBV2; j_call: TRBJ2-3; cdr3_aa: CASSVGGRPYHTQYF
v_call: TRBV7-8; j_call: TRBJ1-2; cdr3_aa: CASSLLDREYGYTF
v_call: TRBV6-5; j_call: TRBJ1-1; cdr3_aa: CASSSRGQDPGAEAFF
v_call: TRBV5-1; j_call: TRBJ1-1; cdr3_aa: CASSLAAGGTTEAFF
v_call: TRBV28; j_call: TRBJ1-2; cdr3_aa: CASSENRYGYTF
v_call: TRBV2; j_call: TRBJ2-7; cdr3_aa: CASLDYEQYF
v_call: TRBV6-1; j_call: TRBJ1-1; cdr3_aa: CASSEWPEPSGNTEAFF
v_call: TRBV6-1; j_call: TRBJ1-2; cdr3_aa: CASRTFGANYGYTF
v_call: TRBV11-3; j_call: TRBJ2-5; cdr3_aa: CASSSRQGERETQYF
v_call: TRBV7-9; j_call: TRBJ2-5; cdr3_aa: CASSPPGQGPPGTQYF
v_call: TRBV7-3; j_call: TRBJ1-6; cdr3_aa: CASSSGSSGSPLHF
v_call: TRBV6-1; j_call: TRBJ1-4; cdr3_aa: CASSEQGLANEKLFF
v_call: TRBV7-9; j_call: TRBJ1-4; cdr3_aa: CASSLRDGEGEKLFF
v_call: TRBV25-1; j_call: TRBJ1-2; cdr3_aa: CASSENRGLLYGYTF
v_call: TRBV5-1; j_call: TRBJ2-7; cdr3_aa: CASSLNAGAGLVEQYF
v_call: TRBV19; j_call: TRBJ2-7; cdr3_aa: CASSIVGGLYEQYF
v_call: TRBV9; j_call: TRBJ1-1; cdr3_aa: CASSVGAGRSTEAFF
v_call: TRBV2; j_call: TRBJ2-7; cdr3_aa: CASSRLAGAPSEQYF
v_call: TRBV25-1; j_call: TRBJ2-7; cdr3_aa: CASSDRTDRGNSYEQYF
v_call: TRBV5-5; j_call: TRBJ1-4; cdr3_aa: CASSSGSWEKLFF
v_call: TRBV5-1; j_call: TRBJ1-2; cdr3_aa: CASSLVATGGIDYTF
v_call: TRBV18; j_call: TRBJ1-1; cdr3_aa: CASSISDSEAFF
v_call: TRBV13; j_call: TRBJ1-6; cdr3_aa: CASSLGDRAHSPLHF
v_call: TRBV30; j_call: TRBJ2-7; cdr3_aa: CAWSRLAGEISEQYF
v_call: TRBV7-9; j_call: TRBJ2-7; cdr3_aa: CASSFLTGASYEQYF
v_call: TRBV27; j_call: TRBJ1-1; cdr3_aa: CASKRGGGNTEAFF
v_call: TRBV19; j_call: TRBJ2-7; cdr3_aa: CASSIEDRGTYEQYF
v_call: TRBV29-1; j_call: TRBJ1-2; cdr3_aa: CSVEVGSLGGYTF
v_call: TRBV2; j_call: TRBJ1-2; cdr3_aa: CASTPLTTGNGGYTF
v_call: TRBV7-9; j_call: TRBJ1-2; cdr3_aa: CASSFPGHGGYGYTF
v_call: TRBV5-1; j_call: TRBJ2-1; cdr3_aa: CASSLASTSGSHEQFF
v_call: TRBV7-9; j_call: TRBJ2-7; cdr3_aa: CASSRGTAPSEQYF
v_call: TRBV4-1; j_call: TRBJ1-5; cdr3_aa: CASSQLQGVGNQPQHF
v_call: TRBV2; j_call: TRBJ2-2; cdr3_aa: CASRREGRANTGELFF
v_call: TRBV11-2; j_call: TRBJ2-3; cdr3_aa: CASSPGTGGFSTDTQYF